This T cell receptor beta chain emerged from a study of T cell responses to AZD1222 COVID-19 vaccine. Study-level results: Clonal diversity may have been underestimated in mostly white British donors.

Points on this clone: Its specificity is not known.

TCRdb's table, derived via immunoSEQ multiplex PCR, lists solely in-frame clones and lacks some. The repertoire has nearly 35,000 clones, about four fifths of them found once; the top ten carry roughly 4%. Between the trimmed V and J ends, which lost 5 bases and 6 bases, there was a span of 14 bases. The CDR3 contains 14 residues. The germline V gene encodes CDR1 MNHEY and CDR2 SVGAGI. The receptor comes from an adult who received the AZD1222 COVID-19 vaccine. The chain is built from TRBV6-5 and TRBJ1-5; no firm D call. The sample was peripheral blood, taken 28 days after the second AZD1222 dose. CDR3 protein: CASSPPGYGQPQHF. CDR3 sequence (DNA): TGTGCCAGCAGTCCTCCGGGGTACGGTCAGCCCCAGCATTTT.